This entry lists 16 T cell receptor beta chains sequenced from one sample in a study of blood T cell repertoires in COVID-19 (dated by TCRdb to about 2020). The library was built by means of the immunoSEQ multiplex PCR assay. This is the immuneACCESS table as TCRdb keeps it, with only in-frame sequences that have V and J called. A part of the clones is gone; compared with another copy, unresolved V genes explain less than half, and the rest is unexplained. The sample contains 360,000 or so clones, about four fifths of them found a single time. The ten largest clonotypes hold about 4.8% of the sample. Sequencing used PBMCs or T cells enriched from blood (not recorded which). All receptors come from a woman aged 45-65 years who had recovered from COVID-19.

The V call is TRBV5-1, the J call TRBJ2-5; TRBD2 aligns across 8 bases. From germline, CDR1 is SGHRS and CDR2 YFSETQ. V lost 0 bases to trimming and J lost 0 bases; unmatched junction nucleotides: 7. The CDR3 is made up of 17 amino acids. The CDR3 region has the DNA TGCGCCAGCAGCTTGGGACTAGCGACACCACACCAAGAGACCCAGTACTTC. Translating gives CASSLGLATPHQETQYF.

The chain is built from TRBV29-1 and TRBJ1-1, with unresolved D. The germline V gene encodes CDR1 SQVTM and CDR2 ANQGSEA. The CDR3 loop spans 11 amino acids. The ends were cut back, 1 base at V and 4 bases at J, with 4 bases in the middle. The CDR3 coding sequence is TGCAGCGTTGAAGGAGTCACTGAAGCTTTCTTT. It translates to CSVEGVTEAFF.

The count of this clone is one. This chain connects TRBV3-1 (or the pseudogene TRBV3-2) to TRBJ2-1; 14 bases fit TRBD2. This CDR3 contains 15 residues. V was pared by 3 bases and J by 9 bases, with 4 bases of the junction left unmatched. Germline lookup yields CDR1 LGHDT and CDR2 YNNKEL (reference sequence). The DNA for the CDR3 is TGTGCCAGCAGCCACGGACTAGCGGGAGGTAGTGAGCAGTTCTTC. Residues: CASSHGLAGGSEQFF.

V is TRBV4-1 and J is TRBJ1-1; TRBD1 matches 8 bases. The CDR3 has 15 residues. V dropped 2 bases and J dropped 4; count of bases not matched to a gene: 6. Germline CDR1 MGHRA, CDR2 YSYEKL. The CDR3 loop is CASSQYLTGGTEAFF. CDR3 bases: TGCGCCAGCAGCCAATACCTAACAGGGGGCACTGAAGCTTTCTTT.

This clone was picked up one time. At one end, the junction sequence differs from germline, possibly due to a read error. This chain joins TRBV28 and TRBJ1-2; unclear D gene. CDR3 size: 12 residues. Germline assignment: CDR1 MDHEN and CDR2 SYDVKM. The CDR3 protein is CASGLVSYGYTF. The CDR3 DNA is TGTGCCAGCGGTTTGGTTAGCTATGGCTACACCTTC.

This clone came up a few times. V usage is TRBV25-1 and J usage is TRBJ1-2; 9 positions match TRBD1. This CDR3 has 14 amino acids. The germline V gene encodes CDR1 MGHDK and CDR2 SYGVNS. V lost 3 bases and J lost 2; bases outside the gene matches: 1. The CDR3 DNA is TGTGCCAGCAGTGACGGGACAGGGAACTATGGCTACACCTTC. It translates to CASSDGTGNYGYTF.

V usage is TRBV6-1 and J usage is TRBJ1-2; maybe TRBD1 (6 bases). Germline assignment: CDR1 MNHNS and CDR2 SASEGT. V gave up 3 bases and J gave up 1 base, with 12 bases separating them. This CDR3 comprises 15 residues. The CDR3 is CASSDDGQNNYGYTF. In nucleotides, the CDR3 is TGTGCCAGCAGTGATGATGGACAGAATAACTATGGCTACACCTTC.

V is TRBV19 and J is TRBJ2-1; 8 positions agree with TRBD1. The V segment lost 7 bases and the J segment 6 bases; nucleotides outside the gene matches: 11. The CDR3 totals 15 residues. Germline CDR1 reads LNHDA; CDR2 reads SQIVND (reference sequence). The CDR3 coding sequence is TGTGCCAGTACCTTTCGCCAGGGGGCGGGCAATGAGCAGTTCTTC. Its protein is CASTFRQGAGNEQFF.

The chain employs TRBV6-2 or TRBV6-3 and TRBJ1-2; D gene uncertain. Germline CDR1 is MNHEY and CDR2 is SVGEGT. V was clipped by 2 bases and J by 10 bases, with 11 bases between them. The CDR3 runs 12 residues. The CDR3 DNA reads as TGTGCCAGCAGTTACGGGAGCAGCATCTACACCTTC. Protein sequence: CASSYGSSIYTF.

DNA of the CDR3: TGTGCCATCAGTGAGTCGGAGGGACAGGGCGTAGAGAAACTGTTTTTT. This gives the protein CAISESEGQGVEKLFF. V gene TRBV10-3 combines with J gene TRBJ1-4; 9 bases map to TRBD1. Per germline, CDR1 ENHRY and CDR2 SYGVKD. J lost 11 bases, V lost 0 bases, and 10 bases had no gene match. This CDR3 has 16 residues.

The chain combines TRBV19 with TRBJ1-5; 7 positions agree with TRBD1. The CDR3 sequence is 20 residues long. With 1 base clipped from V and 0 bases from J, the junction kept 15 bases outside the gene matches. CDR1 LNHDA and CDR2 SQIVND come from the germline V gene (reference sequence). The CDR3 nucleotides are TGTGCCAGTAGTATAGCAAATCGGGACAGCCTTATTATTAGCAATCAGCCCCAGCATTTT. It specifies CASSIANRDSLIISNQPQHF.

Only one count was recorded for this clone. The gene calls are TRBV11-2 and TRBJ2-1; D unresolved. Germline CDR1 is SGHAT and CDR2 is FQNNGV. The CDR3 is made up of 15 amino acids. V lost 5 bases, J lost 5 bases, and 16 bases lay in between. The CDR3 DNA reads as TGTGCCAGCAGCCTTCTCGCAAGAGGCAACAATGAGCAGTTCTTC. Protein: CASSLLARGNNEQFF.

The gene calls are TRBV7-8 and TRBJ2-7; TRBD1 aligns across 8 bases. Trimming at V came to 1 base and at J to 3 bases, leaving 2 bases not matched to a gene. This CDR3 has 14 residues. Germline CDR1 SGHVS, CDR2 FQNEAQ. The CDR3 sequence is CASSLDRGSYEQYF. The DNA for the CDR3 is TGTGCCAGCAGCTTAGACAGGGGGAGCTACGAGCAGTACTTC.

The rearrangement uses TRBV7-8 and TRBJ2-3, with 10 nucleotides matching TRBD2. Germline lookup yields CDR1 SGHVS and CDR2 FQNEAQ. The CDR3 is 17 residues long. The V segment lost 7 bases and the J segment 3 bases; nucleotides outside the gene matches: 13. The DNA for the CDR3 is TGTGCCAGCATCCACAGGTGGGCTAGCGGGAGTACAGATACGCAGTATTTT. Amino acid sequence: CASIHRWASGSTDTQYF.

The V and J genes are TRBV30 and TRBJ1-2; TRBD1 is a possible D gene (6 bases). The V end lost 0 bases, the J end lost 2 bases, and 13 bases lay between the germline ends. Germline V gene data show CDR1 as GTSNPN and CDR2 as SVGIG (reference sequence). This CDR3 is built from 15 residues. The CDR3 loop is CAWSVPDRLNYGYTF. The CDR3 DNA reads as TGTGCCTGGAGTGTCCCGGACAGATTAAACTATGGCTACACCTTC.

The chain uses TRBV5-1 and TRBJ2-5, with 7 bases matching TRBD1. This CDR3 contains 14 residues. The ends lost 5 bases at V and 5 bases at J; junction bases unmatched: 9. Germline V gene data show CDR1 as SGHRS and CDR2 as YFSETQ. Written as DNA, the CDR3 is TGCGCCAGCAGGAAGACAGGGTTAGAGGAGACCCAGTACTTC. Its translation is CASRKTGLEETQYF.